This note documents a single T cell receptor beta chain sequence. Antigen specificity is unknown. The entry originates in a study of cytomegalovirus exposure and HLA in healthy donors. General study findings and limits: Reportedly, a later analysis found an Asian-associated ancestry cluster had fewer N-insertions than the roughly 630-donor mean.

The PCR was carried out with 60 Vbeta primers and 13 Jbeta primers. Repertoires were generated with immunoSEQ multiplex PCR, while TCRdb's copy carries only in-frame clones and drops some. The sample consists of roughly 110,000 clones, more than 65% of them appearing once. The sequenced sample consisted of PBMCs. The sequence derives from a male donor in good health and CMV-seronegative.

The CDR3 loop is CASSLEASGISYEQYF. In DNA, the CDR3 is TGTGCCAGCAGCTTAGAGGCTAGCGGAATCTCCTACGAGCAGTACTTC. The rearrangement joins TRBV11-1 to TRBJ2-7; 7 positions match TRBD2. The trim removed 1 base at V and 0 bases at J, leaving 6 bases unmatched. The CDR3 runs to 16 residues. The germline gives CDR1 SGHAT, CDR2 FQDESV (reference sequence).